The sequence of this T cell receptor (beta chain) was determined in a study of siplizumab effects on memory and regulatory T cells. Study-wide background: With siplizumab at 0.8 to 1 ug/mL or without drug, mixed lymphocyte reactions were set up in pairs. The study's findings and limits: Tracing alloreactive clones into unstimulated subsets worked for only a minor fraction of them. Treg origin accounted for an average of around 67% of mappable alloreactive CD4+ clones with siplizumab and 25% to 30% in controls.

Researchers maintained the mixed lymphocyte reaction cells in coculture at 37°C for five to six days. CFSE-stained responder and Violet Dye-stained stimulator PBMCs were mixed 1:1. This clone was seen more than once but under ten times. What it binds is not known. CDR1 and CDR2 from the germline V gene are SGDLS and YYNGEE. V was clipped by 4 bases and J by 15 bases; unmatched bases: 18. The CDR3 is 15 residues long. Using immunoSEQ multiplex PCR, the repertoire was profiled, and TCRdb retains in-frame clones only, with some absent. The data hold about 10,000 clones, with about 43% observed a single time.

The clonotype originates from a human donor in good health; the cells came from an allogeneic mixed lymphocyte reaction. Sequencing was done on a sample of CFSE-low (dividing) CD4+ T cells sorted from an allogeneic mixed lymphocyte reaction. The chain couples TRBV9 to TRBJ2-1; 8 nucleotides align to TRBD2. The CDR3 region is CASSPQTPGLGSLFF. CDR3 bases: TGTGCCAGCAGCCCCCAAACACCGGGACTAGGGAGCTTGTTCTTC. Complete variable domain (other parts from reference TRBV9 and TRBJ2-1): DSGVTQTPKHLITATGQRVTLRCSPRSGDLSVYWYQQSLDQGLQFLIQYYNGEERAKGNILERFSAQQFPDLHSELNLSSLELGDSALYFCASSPQTPGLGSLFFGPGTRLTVL.